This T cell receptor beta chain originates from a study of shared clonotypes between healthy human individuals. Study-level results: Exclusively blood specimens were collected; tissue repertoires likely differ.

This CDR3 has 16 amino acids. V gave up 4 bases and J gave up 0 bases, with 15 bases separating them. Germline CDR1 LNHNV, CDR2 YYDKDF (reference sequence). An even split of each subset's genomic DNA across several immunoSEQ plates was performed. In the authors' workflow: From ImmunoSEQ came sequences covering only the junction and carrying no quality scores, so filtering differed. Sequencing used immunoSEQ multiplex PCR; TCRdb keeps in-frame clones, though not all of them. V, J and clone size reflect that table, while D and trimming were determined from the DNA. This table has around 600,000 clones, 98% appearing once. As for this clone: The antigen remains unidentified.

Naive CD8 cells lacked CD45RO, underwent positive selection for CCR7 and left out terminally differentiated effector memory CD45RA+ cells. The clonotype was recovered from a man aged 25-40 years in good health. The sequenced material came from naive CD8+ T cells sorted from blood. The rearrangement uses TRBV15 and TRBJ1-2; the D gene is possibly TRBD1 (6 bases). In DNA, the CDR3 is TGTGCCACCAGCATCAGGGGACCTGTGCCTAACTATGGCTACACCTTC. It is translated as CATSIRGPVPNYGYTF.